This TCR beta chain stems from a study of regulatory T cells in long-lasting Graves disease (dated by TCRdb to the early 2020s). With respect to the entire study: Persistent Graves' disease was defined as antithyroid drug treatment for over 5 years with persistently positive TSH receptor autoantibodies. Peripheral blood TCR sequencing and RNA sequencing compared persistent Graves' disease patients with newly diagnosed Graves' disease patients. The study took place in China and was registered as a clinical trial. A total of approximately 35 samples were covered by TCR sequencing, comprising around 13 persistent and roughly 20 newly diagnosed Graves' disease patients. On average, persistent Graves' disease patients in the clinical cohort had been on antithyroid drugs for about 10 years. Study-wide findings and limitations: Sequencing and analysis were restricted to the TCR beta chain. Patients with persistent disease shared more public clonotypes (approximately 2,500) than newly diagnosed patients did (around 980). Peripheral blood alone was examined, since thyroid tissue, which constituted the primary lesion, could not be accessed. The small sample size was acknowledged by the authors as a limitation that may reduce accuracy. Persistent disease showed preferential use of TRBV28, TRBJ1-2 and TRBJ2-5, whereas newly diagnosed disease favored TRBV20-1 and TRBJ2-1. Compared with newly diagnosed patients, patients with persistent Graves' disease had lower TCR Shannon entropy and fewer highly expanded clones, which suggests clonal expansion.

This clonotype was detected a few times. The specificity of this receptor is unknown. Per-base qualities were not stored, and no clone one base away is much larger. Per the publication, the time point label means: persistent/refractory GD, antithyroid drugs over 5 years with positive TRAb. For both TCR sequencing and RNA sequencing, RNA was extracted from PBMCs using TRIzol. The diagnosis of Graves' disease was made according to American Thyroid Association guidelines. Patients for the study were recruited at an endocrinology department in Xi'an, China. Each patient gave approximately 10 milliliters of peripheral blood, collected in an EDTA anticoagulant tube. Ficoll Paque Plus density gradient separation was used to isolate PBMCs, and no additional T cell sorting was done. An Agilent 2100 Bioanalyzer and agarose gel were used to assess RNA quality, and a NanoDrop 2000 was used to measure RNA concentration.

V loses 3 bases, J loses 2 bases, and the germline ends lie 5 bases apart. CDR1 and CDR2, per the germline V gene, are MGHDK and SYGVNS. The CDR3 runs 12 residues from the cysteine to the phenylalanine. Only CDR3 DNA is held: 36 bases, read in frame from base 1. Libraries came from multiplex PCR. The sequencing machine was an Illumina HiSeq 4000. To build TCR beta libraries, CDR3 regions were amplified by Arm-PCR using iRepertoire HTBI primers. Before sequencing, the PCR products underwent gel purification. Under the source paper's analysis protocol: Across samples, some 62 TRBV and 15 or so TRBJ segments were identified and used for gene usage analysis of CDR3 amino acid clonotypes. Filtered high-quality paired reads were merged into contigs using COPE and FqMerger. BLAST was used to align contigs to IMGT TRBV, TRBD and TRBJ reference genes, and CDR3 was defined according to IMGT. Any clonotype with a frequency above 0.1% was classified as a highly expanded clone. Shannon entropy served as the measure of repertoire diversity, while the Gini coefficient captured V-J evenness. A clonotype was considered public if more than one individual shared it. TCRdb reanalyzed the raw reads on its own, using fastp at Q25 for trimming and MiXCR for clone calling, and kept in-frame beta chains. All rows with the same CDR3 protein become a single entry with the most common DNA and genes. The V and J calls reflect TCRdb's pipeline rather than the authors' work. The sample contains 700,000 or so distinct CDR3 sequences, about 32% of them found a single time. Around 42% of the sample is held by the ten biggest clonotypes.

The rearrangement joined TRBV25-1 to TRBJ2-7, with the D gene uncertain. This sample comprised peripheral blood mononuclear cells (PBMCs), obtained when the disease was refractory, from a patient treated with antithyroid drugs. The source is a female donor with Graves disease. The sequenced DNA is TGTGCCAGCAGTGACGAGGCCTACGAGCAGTACTTC. Its protein reads: CASSDEAYEQYF.